This T cell receptor (beta chain) is drawn from a study of blood T cell repertoires in COVID-19. Study-level background: Both acute and convalescent COVID-19 samples were obtained from the United States, Italy and Spain. T cells, B-cell-depleted T cells, or PBMCs provided the cDNA or gDNA that served as material.

Per the original data handling: Counts of nucleated cells, estimated from reference gene primer amplification, were obtained. Sequencing used immunoSEQ multiplex PCR; TCRdb keeps in-frame clones, though not all of them. That table gives V, J and clone size, and the DNA gave D and trimming. This sample has 150,000 to 200,000 clones, with around 82% found just once. The specimen sequenced was peripheral blood. The origin of this receptor is a woman of 80 years or more with acute or convalescent COVID-19.

The CDR3 DNA is TGTGCCATCAGTGAGGGACAGGGGGCTCCGCAGCCCCAGCATTTT. Its protein is CAISEGQGAPQPQHF. The rearrangement links TRBV10-3 to TRBJ1-5; 11 bases line up with TRBD1. Germline CDR1 is ENHRY and CDR2 is SYGVKD. This CDR3 spans 15 amino acids. Trimming removed 2 bases from V and 7 bases from J; junction bases left unmatched: 4.